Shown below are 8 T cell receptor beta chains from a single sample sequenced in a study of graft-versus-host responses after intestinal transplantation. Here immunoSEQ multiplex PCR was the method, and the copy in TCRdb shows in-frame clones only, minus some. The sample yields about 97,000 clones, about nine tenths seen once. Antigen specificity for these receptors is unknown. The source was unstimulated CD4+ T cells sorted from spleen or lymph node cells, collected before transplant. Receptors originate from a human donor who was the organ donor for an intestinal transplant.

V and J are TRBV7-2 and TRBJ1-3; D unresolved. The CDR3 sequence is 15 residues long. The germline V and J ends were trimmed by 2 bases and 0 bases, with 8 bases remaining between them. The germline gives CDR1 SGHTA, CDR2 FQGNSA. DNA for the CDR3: TGTGCCAGCAGCTTACGACTGTCCTCTGGAAACACCATATATTTT. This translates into CASSLRLSSGNTIYF.

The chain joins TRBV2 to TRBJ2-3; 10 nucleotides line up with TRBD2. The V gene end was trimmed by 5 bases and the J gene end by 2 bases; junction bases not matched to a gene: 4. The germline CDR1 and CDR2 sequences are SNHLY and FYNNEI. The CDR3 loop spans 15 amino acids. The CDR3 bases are TGTGCCAGCAGTCGGACTAGCGGCTACACAGATACGCAGTATTTT. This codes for CASSRTSGYTDTQYF.

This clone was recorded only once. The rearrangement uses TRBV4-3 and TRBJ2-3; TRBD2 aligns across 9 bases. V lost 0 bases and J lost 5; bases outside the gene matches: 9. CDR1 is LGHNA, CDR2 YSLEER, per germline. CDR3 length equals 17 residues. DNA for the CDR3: TGCGCCAGCAGCCAAGATCGACTAGCGGTTACGAGAGATACGCAGTATTTT. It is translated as CASSQDRLAVTRDTQYF.

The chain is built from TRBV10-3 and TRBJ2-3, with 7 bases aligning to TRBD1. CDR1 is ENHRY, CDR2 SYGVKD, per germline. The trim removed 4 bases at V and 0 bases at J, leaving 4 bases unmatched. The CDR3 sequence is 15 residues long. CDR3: CAISGGQTSTDTQYF. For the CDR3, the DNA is TGTGCCATCAGTGGGGGACAGACTAGCACAGATACGCAGTATTTT.

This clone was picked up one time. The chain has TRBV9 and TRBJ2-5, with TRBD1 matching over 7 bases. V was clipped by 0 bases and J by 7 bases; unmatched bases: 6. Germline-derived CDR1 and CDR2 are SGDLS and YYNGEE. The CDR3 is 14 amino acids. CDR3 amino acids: CASSVVGQTVTQYF. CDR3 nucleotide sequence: TGTGCCAGCAGCGTAGTGGGACAGACGGTGACCCAGTACTTC.

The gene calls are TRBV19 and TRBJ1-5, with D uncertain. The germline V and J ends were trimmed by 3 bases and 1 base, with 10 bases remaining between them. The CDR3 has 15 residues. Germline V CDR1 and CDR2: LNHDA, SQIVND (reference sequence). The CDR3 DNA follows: TGTGCCAGTAGTATTACCGGGGTAAGCAATCAGCCCCAGCATTTT. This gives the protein CASSITGVSNQPQHF.

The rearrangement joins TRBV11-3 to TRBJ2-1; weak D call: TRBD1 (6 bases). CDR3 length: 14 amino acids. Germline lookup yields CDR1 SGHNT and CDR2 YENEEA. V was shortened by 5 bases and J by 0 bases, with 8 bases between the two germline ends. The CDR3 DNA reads TGTGCCAGCAGCCGCAGGGGCTCCTACAATGAGCAGTTCTTC. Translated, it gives CASSRRGSYNEQFF.

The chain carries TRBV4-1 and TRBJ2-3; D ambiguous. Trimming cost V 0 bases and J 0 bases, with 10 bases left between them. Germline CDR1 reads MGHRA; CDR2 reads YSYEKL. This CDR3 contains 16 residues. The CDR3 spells CASSQEAAASTDTQYF. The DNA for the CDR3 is TGCGCCAGCAGCCAAGAGGCGGCAGCGAGCACAGATACGCAGTATTTT.